The 10 T cell receptor beta chains below were found in one sample sequenced in a study of identical twins. From the 5' RACE reads, TCRdb called clonotypes with MiXCR, one entry per CDR3 protein. The sample includes a few hundred thousand distinct CDR3 sequences, about 9% of them seen just once. Separately, the same data were catalogued under a study of yellow fever vaccine responses in identical twins.

The sequenced material came from CD8+ T cells sorted from blood. These receptor sequences come from a woman between 18 and 30 years old in good health.

The rearrangement joins TRBV20-1 to TRBJ2-7; D is possibly TRBD1 or TRBD2 (6 bases each). The length of the CDR3 is 11 residues. Between the trimmed V and J ends, which lost 6 bases and 5 bases, there was a span of 11 bases. Germline CDR1 reads DFQATT; CDR2 reads SNEGSKA (reference sequence). Here the CDR3 DNA reads TGCAGTGCCCCCCGGGGGCACGAGCAGTACTTC. Translating it yields CSAPRGHEQYF.

There are a few counts of this clonotype. The chain couples TRBV2 to TRBJ2-7; 9 bases are a match to TRBD1. With 7 bases clipped from V and 2 bases from J, the junction kept 12 bases outside the gene matches. The CDR3 is 16 residues long. In germline, CDR1 is SNHLY, CDR2 FYNNEI. Written as DNA, the CDR3 is TGTGCCAGCAATTACAACACCGGACAGGGGACCTACGAGCAGTACTTC. It encodes CASNYNTGQGTYEQYF.

This clonotype was seen ten or more times. The chain combines TRBV7-3 with TRBJ2-1; TRBD2 agrees at 12 bases. The CDR3 contains 17 residues. Trimming cost V 2 bases and J 3 bases; bases outside gene matches: 5. Germline V gives CDR1 SGHTA, CDR2 FQGTGA. CDR3 bases: TGTGCCAGCAGCTTAGGGCTAGCGGGGGGGATCTACAATGAGCAGTTCTTC. As protein: CASSLGLAGGIYNEQFF. Filled out from reference TRBV7-3 and TRBJ2-1, the complete variable domain reads GAGVSQTPSNKVTEKGKYVELRCDPISGHTALYWYRQSLGQGPEFLIYFQGTGAADDSGLPNDRFFAVRPEGSVSTLKIQRTERGDSAVYLCASSLGLAGGIYNEQFFGPGTRLTVL.

The chain couples TRBV27 to TRBJ2-1; 9 nucleotides align to TRBD1. Germline V lookup: CDR1 MNHEY, CDR2 SMNVEV (reference sequence). The length of the CDR3 is 15 residues. V dropped 5 bases and J dropped 5; count of bases not matched to a gene: 7. The CDR3 here is CASSPQTGGDNEQFF. DNA for the CDR3: TGTGCCAGCAGTCCTCAGACAGGGGGGGACAATGAGCAGTTCTTC.

This clonotype was picked up many times. The chain combines TRBV3-1 with TRBJ2-7, with D maybe TRBD1 (5 bases). Germline loops: CDR1 LGHDT, CDR2 YNNKEL (reference sequence). V dropped 4 bases and J dropped 2 bases, with 9 bases sitting between them. The length of the CDR3 is 13 residues. The CDR3 coding sequence is TGTGCCAGCAGCCGGCAGGGCCCCTACGAGCAGTACTTC. Protein sequence: CASSRQGPYEQYF.

This clonotype was observed many times. DNA of the CDR3: TGCAGCGTTGAAGCCCAAGAGACCCAGTACTTC. Protein: CSVEAQETQYF. This chain connects TRBV29-1 to TRBJ2-5; D call uncertain. Germline V gene lookup returns CDR1 SQVTM and CDR2 ANQGSEA. The CDR3 is 11 amino acids. Trimming pared 1 base from V and 1 base from J, leaving 1 base between. The full variable domain, with the rest looked up from reference TRBV29-1 and TRBJ2-5, is SAVISQKPSRDICQRGTSLTIQCQVDSQVTMMFWYRQQPGQSLTLIATANQGSEATYESGFVIDKFPISRPNLTFSTLTVSNMSPEDSSIYLCSVEAQETQYFGPGTRLLVL.

V usage is TRBV7-9 and J usage is TRBJ2-5, with 8 bases identical to TRBD1. Per the germline V gene, CDR1 is SEHNR and CDR2 is FQNEAQ (reference sequence). V lost 0 bases to trimming and J lost 5 bases; unmatched junction nucleotides: 5. This CDR3 has 15 amino acids. As DNA, the CDR3 is TGTGCCAGCAGCTTAGCCCCGGACAGGGTCGAGACCCAGTACTTC. Protein sequence: CASSLAPDRVETQYF.

The chain couples TRBV11-2 to TRBJ2-7; 8 bases agree with TRBD2. The CDR3 length is 15 residues. The germline V gene encodes CDR1 SGHAT and CDR2 FQNNGV. The V and J ends lost 5 bases and 2 bases, in that order; junction bases with no gene match: 8. The CDR3 loop reads CASSPGGINPYEQYF. CDR3 nucleotide sequence: TGTGCCAGCAGCCCGGGAGGGATAAACCCCTACGAGCAGTACTTC.

This chain links TRBV28 with TRBJ2-1; a possible D gene is TRBD2 (5 bases). V was clipped by 2 bases and J by 7 bases, with 9 bases between them. The CDR3 is 13 amino acids. CDR1 is MDHEN, CDR2 SYDVKM, per germline. The CDR3 bases are TGTGCCAGCAGTTTAGAGGGTTGGAATGAGCAGTTCTTC. It translates to CASSLEGWNEQFF.

The V call is TRBV7-9, the J call TRBJ2-7, with 11 bases aligning to TRBD2. CDR3 size: 16 residues. The germline V gene encodes CDR1 SEHNR and CDR2 FQNEAQ (reference sequence). V lost 5 bases and J lost 3; bases outside the gene matches: 9. The CDR3 is CASSPRQLAGGYEQYF. CDR3 in DNA: TGTGCCAGCAGCCCCCGTCAGCTAGCGGGAGGCTACGAGCAGTACTTC.